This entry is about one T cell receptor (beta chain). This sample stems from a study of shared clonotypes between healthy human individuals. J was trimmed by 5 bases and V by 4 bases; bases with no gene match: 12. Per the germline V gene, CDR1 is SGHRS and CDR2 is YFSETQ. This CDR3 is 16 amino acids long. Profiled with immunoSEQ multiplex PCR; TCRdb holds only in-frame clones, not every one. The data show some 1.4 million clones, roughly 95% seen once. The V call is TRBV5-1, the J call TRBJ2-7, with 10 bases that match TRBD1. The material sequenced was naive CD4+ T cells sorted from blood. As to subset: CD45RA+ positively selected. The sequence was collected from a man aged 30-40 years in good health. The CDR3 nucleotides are TGCGCCAGCAGCCCGCACCCCGGGACAGGGGATGACGAGCAGTACTTC. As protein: CASSPHPGTGDDEQYF.